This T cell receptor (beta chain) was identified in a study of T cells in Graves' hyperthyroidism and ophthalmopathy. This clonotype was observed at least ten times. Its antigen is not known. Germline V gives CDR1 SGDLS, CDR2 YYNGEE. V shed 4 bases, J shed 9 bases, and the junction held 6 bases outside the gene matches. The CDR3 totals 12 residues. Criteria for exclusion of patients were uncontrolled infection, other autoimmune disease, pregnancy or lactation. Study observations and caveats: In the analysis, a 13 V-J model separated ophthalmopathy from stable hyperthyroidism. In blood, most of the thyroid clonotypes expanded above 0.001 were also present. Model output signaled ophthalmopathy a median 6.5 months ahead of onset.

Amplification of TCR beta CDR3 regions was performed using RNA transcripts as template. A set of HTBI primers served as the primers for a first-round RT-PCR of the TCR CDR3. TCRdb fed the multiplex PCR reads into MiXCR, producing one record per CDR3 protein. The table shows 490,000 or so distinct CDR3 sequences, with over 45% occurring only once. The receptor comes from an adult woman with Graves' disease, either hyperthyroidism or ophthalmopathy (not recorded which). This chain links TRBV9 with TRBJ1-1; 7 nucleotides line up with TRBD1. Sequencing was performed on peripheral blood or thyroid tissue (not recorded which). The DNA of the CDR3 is TGTGCCAGCAGCCCCCGACAGGGCAAAGCTTTCTTT. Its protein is CASSPRQGKAFF.